This T cell receptor (beta chain) stems from a study of blood T cell repertoires in COVID-19. Study-level information: Donors in the United States, Italy and Spain gave samples during acute or convalescent COVID-19. Sources were T cells, B-cell-depleted T cells, or PBMCs; the material itself was cDNA or gDNA.

Germline lookup yields CDR1 LNHDA and CDR2 SQIVND (reference sequence). This CDR3 spans 15 amino acids. J gave up 3 bases and V 5 bases, and 9 bases lay outside the gene matches. In the original workflow: It was from reference gene primer amplification that nucleated cell counts were estimated. The table came from immunoSEQ multiplex PCR; TCRdb's copy has only in-frame clones and leaves some out. That table gives V, J and clone size, and the DNA gave D and trimming. The data show 180,000 or so clones, roughly 85% seen once. The sequenced material came from peripheral blood. J is TRBJ2-7 and V is TRBV19, with 8 bases that match TRBD1. This TCR was recovered from a man aged 55 to 69 with acute or convalescent COVID-19. The CDR3 DNA reads as TGTGCCAGTAGTTCCTGGACAGGGCGGTTCTACGAGCAGTACTTC. This translates into CASSSWTGRFYEQYF. Together with reference TRBV19 and TRBJ2-7, the CDR3 gives the full variable domain: DGGITQSPKYLFRKEGQNVTLSCEQNLNHDAMYWYRQDPGQGLRLIYYSQIVNDFQKGDIAEGYSVSREKKESFPLTVTSAQKNPTAFYLCASSSWTGRFYEQYFGPGTRLTVT.